This entry features one T cell receptor (beta chain) sequence. This entry comes from a study of control samples from healthy donors and cancer patients. Measured with immunoSEQ multiplex PCR; TCRdb has only the in-frame clones, and not every one. The table includes fewer than 200,000 clones, roughly 95% detected once. CDR3 length: 15 residues. V lost 5 bases, J lost 2 bases, and 9 bases stayed unmatched. The germline V gene has CDR1 SGHNT and CDR2 YYREEE (reference sequence). The chain uses TRBV5-4 and TRBJ2-7; TRBD1 aligns across 8 bases. The receptor was isolated from a woman aged 60-75 years in good health. Material for sequencing was blood. In DNA form, the CDR3 reads TGTGCCAGCAGTCTAAACAGGGGGGCCGCCTACGAGCAGTACTTC. Protein sequence: CASSLNRGAAYEQYF.